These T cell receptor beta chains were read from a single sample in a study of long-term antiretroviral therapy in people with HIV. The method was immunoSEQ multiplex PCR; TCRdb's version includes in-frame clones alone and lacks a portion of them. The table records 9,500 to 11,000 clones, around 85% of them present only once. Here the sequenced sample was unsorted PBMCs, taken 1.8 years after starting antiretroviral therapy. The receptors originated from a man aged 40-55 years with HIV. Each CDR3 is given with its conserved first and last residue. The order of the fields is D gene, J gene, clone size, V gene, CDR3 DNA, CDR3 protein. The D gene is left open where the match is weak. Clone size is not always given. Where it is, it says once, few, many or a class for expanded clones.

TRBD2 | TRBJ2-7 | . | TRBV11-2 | TGTGCCAGCAGCCCATTCGGGGCTAGCGGAAAAGACTCCTACGAGCAGTACTTC | CASSPFGASGKDSYEQYF
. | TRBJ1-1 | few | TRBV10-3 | TGTGCCATCAGTGGGTCGTCGGCCCAAGCTTTCTTT | CAISGSSAQAFF
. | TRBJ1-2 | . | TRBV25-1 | TGTGCCAGCAGTGTAGCAAGCTATGGCTACACCTTC | CASSVASYGYTF
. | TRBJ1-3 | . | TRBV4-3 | TGCGCCAGCAGCCAAGACCTCACGAACTCTGGAAACACCATATATTTT | CASSQDLTNSGNTIYF
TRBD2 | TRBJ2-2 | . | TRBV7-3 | TGTGCCAGCAGCTCCACTAGCGGGAGGGCCGGGGAGCTGTTTTTT | CASSSTSGRAGELFF
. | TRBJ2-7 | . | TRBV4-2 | TGTGCCAGCAGCCAAGGGCTGGGGATCTCCTACGAGCAGTACTTC | CASSQGLGISYEQYF
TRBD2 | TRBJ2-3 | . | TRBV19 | TGTGCCAGTACCCCGTTACTAGCGGGAGGCAAGACAGATACGCAGTATTTT | CASTPLLAGGKTDTQYF
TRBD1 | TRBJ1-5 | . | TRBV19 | TGTGCCAGTAAAGGACAGGGGGCATGGGGGAATCAGCCCCAGCATTTT | CASKGQGAWGNQPQHF
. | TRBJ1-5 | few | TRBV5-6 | TGTGCCAGCAGCTTGACGGGTAGCAATCAGCCCCAGCATTTT | CASSLTGSNQPQHF
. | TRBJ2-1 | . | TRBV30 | TGTGCCTGGACCCTTGGCCTCCGGGGCAATGAGCAGTTCTTC | CAWTLGLRGNEQFF
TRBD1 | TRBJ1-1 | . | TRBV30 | TGTGCCTGGAGTGCCGAGGGACAGGGGAACACTGAAGCTTTCTTT | CAWSAEGQGNTEAFF
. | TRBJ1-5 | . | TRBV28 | TGTGCCAGCAATCCGGACCTTCGGAATCAGCCCCAGCATTTT | CASNPDLRNQPQHF
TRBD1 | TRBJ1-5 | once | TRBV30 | TGTGCCTGGAGTCCGGGACAGGGTAATCAGCCCCAGCATTTT | CAWSPGQGNQPQHF
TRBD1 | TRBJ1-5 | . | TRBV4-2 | TGTGCCAGCAGCCAAGATGGACAGGGTGGCAATCAGCCCCAGCATTTT | CASSQDGQGGNQPQHF
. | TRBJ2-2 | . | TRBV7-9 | TGTGCCAGCAGCTTACGAAGCACCGGGGAGCTGTTTTTT | CASSLRSTGELFF
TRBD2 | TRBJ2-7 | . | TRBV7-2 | TGTGCCAGCAGCACCCCGGAGACTAGCGGACGCTCCTACGAGCAGTACTTC | CASSTPETSGRSYEQYF
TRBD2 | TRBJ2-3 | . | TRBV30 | TGTGCCTGCTATAGCGGGGTCGGGGATACGCAGTATTTT | CACYSGVGDTQYF
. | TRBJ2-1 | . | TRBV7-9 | TGTGCCAGCAGCGATAGTCGGTCCTCCCCTCAAGACAATGAGCAGTTCTTC | CASSDSRSSPQDNEQFF
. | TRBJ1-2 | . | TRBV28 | TGTGCCAGCCAAATGGCCAAGGAGTCTGGCTACACCTTC | CASQMAKESGYTF
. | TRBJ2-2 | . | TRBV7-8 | TGTGCCAGCAGGTACGGAAATTCGAACACCGGGGAGCTGTTTTTT | CASRYGNSNTGELFF
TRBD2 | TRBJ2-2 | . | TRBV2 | TGTGCCAGCACCGGGGGGACTAGCGGGAGCAAAACCGGGGAGCTGTTTTTT | CASTGGTSGSKTGELFF
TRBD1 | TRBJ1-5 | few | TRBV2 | TGTGCCAGCTCAGGGGGGGGCGGGCGCAATCAGCCCCAGCATTTT | CASSGGGGRNQPQHF
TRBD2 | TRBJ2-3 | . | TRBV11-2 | TGTGCCAGCAGCTTATGGGCTAGCGGGAGGAGCACAGATACGCAGTATTTT | CASSLWASGRSTDTQYF
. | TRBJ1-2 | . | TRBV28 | TGTGCCAGCAGTTTACCGACCCAGAGACCTAACTATGGCTACACCTTC | CASSLPTQRPNYGYTF
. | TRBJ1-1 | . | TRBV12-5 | TGTGCTAGTGGTCTAGGGGAAGGGGACACTGAAGCTTTCTTT | CASGLGEGDTEAFF
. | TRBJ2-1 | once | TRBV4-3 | TGCGCCAGCAGCCAAGTATTGGGAGCCAGGGGAACTAATGAGCAGTTCTTC | CASSQVLGARGTNEQFF
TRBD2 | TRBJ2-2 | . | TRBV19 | TGTGCCAGTAAGGGTCTGGTGGGCGGGAGAAACACCGGGGAGCTGTTTTTT | CASKGLVGGRNTGELFF
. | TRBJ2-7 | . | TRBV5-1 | TGCGCCAGCAGCTTAGGGGGAGTGAGCTACGAGCAGTACTTC | CASSLGGVSYEQYF
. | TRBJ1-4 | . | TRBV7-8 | TGTGCCAGCAGCTTAGCGGGAACCCTTCGGGAAAAACTGTTTTTT | CASSLAGTLREKLFF
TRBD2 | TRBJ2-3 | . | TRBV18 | TGTGCCAGCTCACCACGGGAGGGCCCAGATACGCAGTATTTT | CASSPREGPDTQYF
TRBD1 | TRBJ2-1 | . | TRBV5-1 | TGCGCCAGCAGCTTGCCGCGGGGACAGGCTGGTCCACCCACCCCAATGAATGAGCAGTTCTTC | CASSLPRGQAGPPTPMNEQFF
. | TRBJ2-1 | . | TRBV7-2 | TGTGCCAGCAGCTTTGGGGGAAGCCGCGGGGTTGGTGAGCAGTTCTTC | CASSFGGSRGVGEQFF
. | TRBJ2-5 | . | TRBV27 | TGTGCCAGCCAAAGGGTAGGCGAGGCGGAGACCCAGTACTTC | CASQRVGEAETQYF
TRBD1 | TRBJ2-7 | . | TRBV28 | TGTGCCAGCAGTCCGTGGGGCACAGGGGTGCCCAACGAGCAGTACTTC | CASSPWGTGVPNEQYF
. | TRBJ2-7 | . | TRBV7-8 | TGTGCCAGCAGCTTAGCGCTGGGGGCTAGGGGCGAGCAGTACTTC | CASSLALGARGEQYF
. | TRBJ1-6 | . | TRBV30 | TGTGCGCAAGAGACAGAAATTAATTCACCCCTCCACTTT | CAQETEINSPLHF
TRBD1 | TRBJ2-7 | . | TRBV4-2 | TGTGCCAGCAGCCACAGGGGGTCCTACGAGCAGTACTTC | CASSHRGSYEQYF
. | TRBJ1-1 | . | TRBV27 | TGTGCCAGCGTCCGAATCGGGGGAAACACTGAAGCTTTCTTT | CASVRIGGNTEAFF
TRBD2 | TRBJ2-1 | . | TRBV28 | TGTGCCAGCAGTGGGACTAGCGGGAGGACCTACTCCTACAATGAGCAGTTCTTC | CASSGTSGRTYSYNEQFF